This T cell receptor beta chain was found in a study of control samples from healthy donors and cancer patients. Profiled with immunoSEQ multiplex PCR; TCRdb holds only in-frame clones, not every one. Among some 130,000 clones listed, about 91% were seen once. This clone was observed a handful of times. The ends lost 0 bases at V and 6 bases at J; junction bases unmatched: 4. The germline V gene encodes CDR1 SGHVS and CDR2 FQNEAQ. The CDR3 has 15 residues. Material for sequencing was blood. The clonotype comes from a man aged 40-49 years in good health. This chain links TRBV7-8 with TRBJ1-5; 8 bases are a match to TRBD1. The CDR3: CASSLAQGAGQPQHF. CDR3 coding DNA: TGTGCCAGCAGCTTAGCGCAGGGGGCCGGTCAGCCCCAGCATTTT. Looking up the rest from reference TRBV7-8 and TRBJ1-5 gives the full variable domain: GAGVSQSPRYKVAKRGQDVALRCDPISGHVSLFWYQQALGQGPEFLTYFQNEAQLDKSGLPSDRFFAERPEGSVSTLKIQRTQQEDSAVYLCASSLAQGAGQPQHFGDGTRLSIL.